Here is one TCR beta chain with its context. Its antigen is not known. Naive CD8 cells lacked CD45RO and underwent positive selection for CCR7, leaving out terminally differentiated effector memory CD45RA+ cells. All of the donors resided in Nashville, Tennessee, and each was a Caucasian adult. The data stem from a study of shared clonotypes between healthy human individuals. Across the whole study: CD8 memory received one plate per donor, CD8 naive two, CD4 memory three and CD4 naive three.

The V end was cut by 4 bases, the J end by 5 bases, with 14 bases between. The germline V gene encodes CDR1 SNHLY and CDR2 FYNNEI. This CDR3 has 15 amino acids. Findings and caveats of the study: Clonotype sharing among donors likely depends on sequencing depth.

Repertoires were generated with immunoSEQ multiplex PCR, while TCRdb's copy carries only in-frame clones and drops some. The profile covers over 2,000,000 clones, with over 85% appearing a single time and about 1.7% taken by the ten largest. The sequence was collected from a young man in good health. Some clones in this sample may be carry-over from other donors' samples. J is TRBJ2-2 and V is TRBV2, with a weak D call TRBD2 (5 bases). Sequencing used naive CD8+ T cells from PBMCs. CDR3 in amino acids: CASSANHGITGELFF. CDR3 coding DNA: TGTGCCAGCAGTGCCAATCACGGGATAACCGGGGAGCTGTTTTTT.